The 21 T cell receptor beta chains given below trace back to one sample, sequenced in a study of cytomegalovirus exposure and HLA in healthy donors. Using immunoSEQ multiplex PCR, the repertoire was profiled, and TCRdb retains in-frame clones only, with some absent. The data contain 150,000 to 250,000 clones, roughly 81% of them seen just once; the ten biggest clones take up over 0.95%. The sample comprised PBMCs. Receptors were obtained from a woman in her 30s in good health and CMV-seronegative.

In this sample, this clone turned up a few times. The rearrangement links TRBV6-5 to TRBJ2-6; tentative D call: TRBD2 (5 bases). The germline V gene has CDR1 MNHEY and CDR2 SVGAGI. The CDR3 length is 16 residues. V was shortened by 4 bases and J by 1 base, with 11 bases between the two germline ends. CDR3 sequence: CASSSHEGSGANVLTF. The DNA for the CDR3 is TGTGCCAGCAGTTCCCACGAGGGATCTGGGGCCAACGTCCTGACTTTC.

The rearrangement joins TRBV18 to TRBJ2-7; D is unresolved. The V gene's germline CDR1 is KGHSH and CDR2 LQKENI. Trimming cost V 3 bases and J 0 bases, with 6 bases left between them. The CDR3 totals 13 residues. The CDR3 DNA reads TGTGCCAGCTCACCGATTAGCTCCTACGAGCAGTACTTC. The encoded protein is CASSPISSYEQYF.

This rearrangement joins TRBV18 to TRBJ1-2; 7 bases match TRBD1. J lost 2 bases, V lost 6 bases, and 3 bases had no gene match. Germline V gene lookup returns CDR1 KGHSH and CDR2 LQKENI. This CDR3 spans 13 amino acids. This chain's CDR3 is CASSMGQNYGYTF. In DNA form, the CDR3 reads TGTGCCAGCTCTATGGGACAGAACTATGGCTACACCTTC.

The rearrangement links TRBV28 to TRBJ1-5; a weak D match, TRBD1 (6 bases). The CDR3 covers 15 residues. V was clipped by 3 bases and J by 3 bases, with 12 bases between them. Germline CDR1 MDHEN, CDR2 SYDVKM. For the CDR3, the DNA is TGTGCCAGCAGTTTCGGGACAACTCCCAATCAGCCCCAGCATTTT. It encodes CASSFGTTPNQPQHF.

The J gene is TRBJ1-2, the V gene TRBV6-1; 9 nucleotides agree with TRBD1. Germline loops: CDR1 MNHNS, CDR2 SASEGT. CDR3 length equals 14 residues. V shed 6 bases, J shed 6 bases, and the junction held 8 bases outside the gene matches. CDR3 bases: TGTGCCAGCAGACACACAGGGGGCGAAAATGGCTACACCTTC. Amino acids: CASRHTGGENGYTF.

The chain recombines TRBV30 with TRBJ2-1, with 11 bases lining up with TRBD2. This CDR3 has 16 residues. The V gene's germline CDR1 is GTSNPN and CDR2 SVGIG (reference sequence). The V segment lost 0 bases and the J segment 4 bases; nucleotides outside the gene matches: 5. This chain's CDR3 is CAWSVLGTSGYNEQFF. CDR3 in DNA: TGTGCCTGGAGTGTACTAGGGACTAGCGGATACAATGAGCAGTTCTTC.

This chain links TRBV15 with TRBJ1-3, with TRBD1 matching over 11 bases. This CDR3 is built from 17 residues. J gave up 4 bases and V 6 bases, and 11 bases lay outside the gene matches. Looked up from germline, CDR1 is LNHNV and CDR2 is YYDKDF (reference sequence). CDR3 in DNA: TGTGCCACCAGGAACCGGGACAGGGGGACGAGAGGAAACACCATATATTTT. This codes for CATRNRDRGTRGNTIYF.

The J gene is TRBJ1-5, the V gene TRBV15, with D possibly matching TRBD1 (6 bases). V was trimmed by 0 bases and J by 4 bases, leaving 16 bases between them. Germline lookup yields CDR1 LNHNV and CDR2 YYDKDF (reference sequence). The CDR3 contains 17 residues. CDR3 sequence reads: CATSRDWPGQHNQPQHF. The CDR3 DNA is TGTGCCACCAGCAGAGATTGGCCGGGACAACATAATCAGCCCCAGCATTTT.

The CDR3 sequence: CASSSGLDEQYF. Here the CDR3 DNA reads TGTGCCAGCTCTTCGGGACTAGACGAGCAGTACTTC. The chain has TRBV18 and TRBJ2-7; TRBD2 matches 8 bases. J lost 5 bases, V lost 6 bases, and 3 bases had no gene match. The CDR3 has 12 amino acids. Germline V gives CDR1 KGHSH, CDR2 LQKENI.

This chain uses TRBV28 with TRBJ1-4; 8 nucleotides match TRBD1. The V gene's germline CDR1 is MDHEN and CDR2 SYDVKM. With 5 bases clipped from V and 6 bases from J, the junction kept 20 bases outside the gene matches. This CDR3 has 19 amino acids. CDR3 nucleotide sequence: TGTGCCAGCAGTCTGCCTTTTTTCGACAGGGGTTTATCGGATGAAAAACTGTTTTTT. This translates into CASSLPFFDRGLSDEKLFF.

The chain recombines TRBV5-1 with TRBJ2-1, with 14 bases that match TRBD2. Trimming took 4 bases from V and 0 from J; bases not matched to a gene: 3. The CDR3 extends over 17 amino acids. The germline CDR1 and CDR2 sequences are SGHRS and YFSETQ. The CDR3 DNA reads TGCGCCAGCAGCCGGACTAGCGGGAGGAGCTCCTACAATGAGCAGTTCTTC. Its protein product is CASSRTSGRSSYNEQFF.

The CDR3 here is CATSRDSAGSSYNEQFF. DNA of the CDR3: TGTGCCACCAGCAGAGATTCGGCGGGAAGCTCCTACAATGAGCAGTTCTTC. This chain joins TRBV15 and TRBJ2-1; possibly TRBD2 for D (6 bases). V shed 0 bases and J shed 0 bases, with 12 bases lying between them. The CDR3 sequence is 17 residues long. Germline loops: CDR1 LNHNV, CDR2 YYDKDF (reference sequence).

V is TRBV18 and J is TRBJ2-7; D perhaps matches TRBD1 (6 bases). Trimming removed 6 bases from V and 5 bases from J, with 17 bases in between. The CDR3 covers 14 residues. In germline, CDR1 is KGHSH, CDR2 LQKENI. CDR3: CASSYGTFGDEQYF. CDR3 DNA: TGTGCCAGCTCGTACGGGACATTCGGGGACGAGCAGTACTTC.

This clone has just one count. The rearrangement uses TRBV11-2 and TRBJ2-4; 7 nucleotides agree with TRBD2. The CDR3 contains 17 residues. Germline loops: CDR1 SGHAT, CDR2 FQNNGV. The junction had 10 bases not matched to a gene; V was cut back by 1 base and J by 4 bases. The CDR3 region has the DNA TGTGCCAGCAGCTTAGTATCGGGCGGGAGTAGGAAAAACATTCAGTACTTC. Amino acids: CASSLVSGGSRKNIQYF. Supplemented by reference TRBV11-2 and TRBJ2-4, the full variable domain reads EAGVAQSPRYKIIEKRQSVAFWCNPISGHATLYWYQQILGQGPKLLIQFQNNGVVDDSQLPKDRFSAERLKGVDSTLKIQPAKLEDSAVYLCASSLVSGGSRKNIQYFGAGTRLSVL.

In its sample, this clone was seen a few times. This sequence joins TRBV7-3 and TRBJ2-7; D is unresolved. The V and J ends lost 5 bases and 5 bases respectively, with 19 bases between them. The CDR3 sequence is 15 residues long. The germline V gene encodes CDR1 SGHTA and CDR2 FQGTGA. The CDR3 sequence: CASSPPGSAFHEQYF. The DNA for the CDR3 is TGTGCCAGCAGCCCTCCCGGGTCGGCCTTTCACGAGCAGTACTTC.

V and J are TRBV6-5 and TRBJ1-1; D gene ambiguous. This CDR3 comprises 12 residues. Trimming pared 2 bases from V and 7 bases from J, leaving 8 bases between. CDR1 MNHEY and CDR2 SVGAGI come from the germline V gene. CDR3 bases: TGTGCCAGCAGTTACGCGGGATTTGAAGCTTTCTTT. This encodes CASSYAGFEAFF.

This clone was counted only a few times. This chain connects TRBV7-9 to TRBJ2-5, with TRBD1 matching 12 bases. Germline values: CDR1 SEHNR, CDR2 FQNEAQ (reference sequence). There are 17 residues in the CDR3. V gave up 1 base and J gave up 5 bases; unmatched junction bases: 8. The CDR3 coding sequence is TGTGCCAGCAGCTTAGGCTGGGGGACAGGGGGCAGGGAGACCCAGTACTTC. Its translation is CASSLGWGTGGRETQYF.

The J gene is TRBJ2-1, the V gene TRBV19, with TRBD2 matching over 13 bases. Trimming cost V 7 bases and J 4 bases; bases outside gene matches: 10. Looked up from germline, CDR1 is LNHDA and CDR2 is SQIVND (reference sequence). This CDR3 spans 17 amino acids. The CDR3 spells CASTRTTLAGGYNEQFF. CDR3 sequence (DNA): TGTGCCAGTACACGAACCACACTAGCGGGAGGGTACAATGAGCAGTTCTTC. Together with reference TRBV19 and TRBJ2-1, the CDR3 gives the full variable domain: DGGITQSPKYLFRKEGQNVTLSCEQNLNHDAMYWYRQDPGQGLRLIYYSQIVNDFQKGDIAEGYSVSREKKESFPLTVTSAQKNPTAFYLCASTRTTLAGGYNEQFFGPGTRLTVL.

This clone was seen once. The chain links TRBV30 to TRBJ1-5; a weak D match, TRBD1 (5 bases). V lost 1 base and J 5 bases, leaving 9 bases between the germline ends. The CDR3 loop spans 13 amino acids. Per germline, CDR1 GTSNPN and CDR2 SVGIG (reference sequence). CDR3 in DNA: TGTGCCTGGAGTGAACAGGACCATCAGCCCCAGCATTTT. Translating gives CAWSEQDHQPQHF.

This clone occurred once. The chain carries TRBV25-1 and TRBJ1-1, with D perhaps matching TRBD1 (5 bases). V lost 4 bases and J 5 bases, leaving 17 bases between the germline ends. The V gene's germline CDR1 is MGHDK and CDR2 SYGVNS. This CDR3 is 15 amino acids long. In DNA form, the CDR3 reads TGTGCCAGCAGTGCCTTTTCAGGGCTGGGAACTGAAGCTTTCTTT. Its protein product is CASSAFSGLGTEAFF.

Remarks on this clone: Other DNA sequences in the same sample also yield this CDR3. The CDR3 is CASSDRGGTEAFF. CDR3 nucleotide sequence: TGTGCCAGCAGCGACAGGGGTGGAACTGAAGCTTTCTTT. V and J are TRBV2 and TRBJ1-1; the match to TRBD1 covers 8 bases. From germline, CDR1 is SNHLY and CDR2 FYNNEI. CDR3 size: 13 residues. V lost 6 bases to trimming and J lost 5 bases; unmatched junction nucleotides: 5.